This passage covers 8 T cell receptor beta chains from one sample sequenced in a study of blood T cells in healthy people across ages. Combining a sample-barcoded 5' primer with a J-beta primer mix, a second PCR ran for roughly 6 to 11 cycles. Using its own MiXCR run on the 5' RACE reads, TCRdb lists one record per CDR3 protein. The sample yields roughly 2 million distinct CDR3 sequences, around 48% seen once. The sequencing sample was made of blood. These receptors were collected from a woman aged 40 to 55 in good health.

V is TRBV28 and J is TRBJ2-7; 7 positions match TRBD2. The CDR3 spans 15 residues. The germline V gene has CDR1 MDHEN and CDR2 SYDVKM. V gave up 6 bases and J gave up 4 bases; unmatched junction bases: 12. The CDR3 bases are TGTGCCAGCAGACCGGGAGGCGGGGGAGCTTACGAGCAGTACTTC. Translating it yields CASRPGGGGAYEQYF.

The gene calls are TRBV5-1 and TRBJ2-3; tentatively, D is TRBD2 (7 bases). This CDR3 comprises 17 residues. The germline V gene has CDR1 SGHRS and CDR2 YFSETQ. Between the trimmed V and J ends, which lost 6 bases and 2 bases, there was a span of 22 bases. DNA of the CDR3: TGCGCCAGCACCAAGGGACTGGCGGGGGCTAACACAGATACGCAGTATTTT. Amino acids: CASTKGLAGANTDTQYF.

In its sample, this clonotype was seen a few times. A junction boundary mismatches the germline segment, possibly from a read error. The V call is TRBV7-7, the J call TRBJ2-3, with D perhaps TRBD2 (6 bases). The CDR3 loop spans 14 amino acids. Per germline, CDR1 SSHAT and CDR2 FNYEAQ (reference sequence). The CDR3 DNA sequence: TGTGCTAGCAGCTTAGGGAGCCGGGAGTTCCCGCAGTATTTT. Its translation is CASSLGSREFPQYF.

This clonotype was seen only a few times. The chain combines TRBV28 with TRBJ1-2, with D perhaps matching TRBD1 (6 bases). The germline V gene has CDR1 MDHEN and CDR2 SYDVKM. V was pared by 5 bases and J by 4 bases, with 14 bases between. This CDR3 is built from 14 residues. The DNA of the CDR3 is TGTGCCAGCAGTGGTACAGGGAACCCCTATGGCTACACCTTC. This translates into CASSGTGNPYGYTF.

This clonotype was picked up many times. The J gene is TRBJ2-1, the V gene TRBV12-3 or TRBV12-4; TRBD1 matches 9 bases. The CDR3 contains 13 residues. After removal of 6 bases from V and 6 bases from J, the junction contained 3 bases not matched to a gene. This CDR3 reads CASRTTGGNEQFF. CDR3 DNA: TGTGCCAGCAGGACGACAGGGGGCAATGAGCAGTTCTTC.

The chain employs TRBV28 and TRBJ2-7, with D perhaps assigned TRBD1 or TRBD2 (5 bases each). V was trimmed by 4 bases and J by 4 bases, leaving 17 bases between them. This CDR3 has 15 amino acids. In germline, CDR1 is MDHEN, CDR2 SYDVKM. The chain's CDR3 is CASSSSGLGVYEQYF. CDR3 coding DNA: TGTGCCAGCAGTTCGAGTGGGCTGGGGGTATACGAGCAGTACTTC.

The rearrangement links TRBV9 to TRBJ2-3; D not certain. V shed 4 bases and J shed 6 bases, with 9 bases lying between them. From germline, CDR1 is SGDLS and CDR2 YYNGEE. This CDR3 contains 12 residues. The chain's CDR3 is CASSPKGDTQYF. CDR3 nucleotide sequence: TGTGCCAGCAGCCCTAAAGGGGATACGCAGTATTTT. Full variable domain (missing parts from reference TRBV9 and TRBJ2-3): DSGVTQTPKHLITATGQRVTLRCSPRSGDLSVYWYQQSLDQGLQFLIQYYNGEERAKGNILERFSAQQFPDLHSELNLSSLELGDSALYFCASSPKGDTQYFGPGTRLTVL.

This rearrangement joins TRBV7-9 to TRBJ2-5; TRBD1 matches at 7 bases. The germline CDR1 and CDR2 sequences are SEHNR and FQNEAQ (reference sequence). Trimming took 4 bases from V and 11 from J; bases not matched to a gene: 13. There are 14 residues in the CDR3. This CDR3 reads CASSSEGAYNEQYF. The CDR3, as DNA: TGTGCCAGCAGCTCAGAGGGGGCCTACAATGAGCAGTACTTC.